Reported below is one TCR beta chain. These data originate in a study of T-cell reconstitution after alpha-beta-depleted transplantation in children. Preparation of the TCRbeta library involved a method that used unique molecular identifiers. TCRdb independently ran MiXCR on the PCR reads; one entry per CDR3 protein. The sample includes 330,000 or so distinct CDR3 sequences, 10% of them seen just once. The ends were cut back, 1 base at V and 3 bases at J, with 7 bases in the middle. The CDR3 covers 14 residues. Germline CDR1 reads MGHDK; CDR2 reads SYGVNS. V gene TRBV25-1 combines with J gene TRBJ1-5, with a weak D call TRBD1 (5 bases). This TCR derives from a human donor who donated a stem cell graft to a child with acute lymphoblastic leukemia. Sequenced material: PBMCs from the stem cell graft donor, taken from the stem cell graft. The CDR3, as DNA: TGTGCCAGCAGTGAATCAGGGACCAATCAGCCCCAGCATTTT. This encodes CASSESGTNQPQHF.